A single sample gave rise to the 14 T cell receptor beta chains below, sequenced in a study of human T cells and chemical hapten exposure. TCRdb processed the RACE reads anew with MiXCR; each CDR3 protein has one entry. The sample includes some 89,000 distinct CDR3 sequences, more than 8.5% of them seen just once. Noted time point: patch test 2, 6 weeks after DPC sensitization. The treatment denotes: therapeutic diphenylcyclopropenone sensitization with weekly scalp DPC. The material was whole blood, obtained in connection with sensitization to the hapten diphenylcyclopropenone (DPC). All receptors derive from a woman under 40 with alopecia areata. Some clones in this sample may be carry-over from other donors' samples.

This clonotype was observed a few times. V is TRBV7-9 and J is TRBJ1-1, with D possibly TRBD1 on 5 matching bases. This CDR3 is 13 amino acids long. Germline V CDR1 and CDR2: SEHNR, FQNEAQ (reference sequence). V lost 5 bases and J 3 bases, leaving 10 bases between the germline ends. The CDR3 DNA sequence: TGTGCCAGCAGCCCCGGGACCCACACTGAAGCTTTCTTT. Protein: CASSPGTHTEAFF.

The chain carries TRBV12-3 or TRBV12-4 and TRBJ1-3; D is unresolved. This CDR3 comprises 16 residues. The V end lost 1 base, the J end lost 0 bases, and 10 bases lay between the germline ends. CDR3 residues: CASSLGPGSSGNTIYF. The CDR3 nucleotides are TGTGCCAGCAGTTTAGGTCCCGGGAGCTCTGGAAACACCATATATTTT.

This clonotype was recorded many times. The chain links TRBV20-1 to TRBJ2-5, with D maybe TRBD2 (5 bases). Germline CDR1 and CDR2: DFQATT and SNEGSKA (reference sequence). The ends were cut back, 0 bases at V and 2 bases at J, with 13 bases in the middle. The CDR3 is 15 amino acids. In DNA, the CDR3 is TGCAGTGCTAGAGATGCTAGGTCGGGGCAAGAGACCCAGTACTTC. Its translation: CSARDARSGQETQYF.

As concerns this clonotype: A clone one base away is much larger, so this may be a read error. This chain links TRBV30 with TRBJ1-1; tentatively, D is TRBD1 (5 bases). CDR3 size: 13 residues. Per the germline V gene, CDR1 is GTSNPN and CDR2 is SVGIG (reference sequence). The CDR3 nucleotides are TGTACCTGGACCCAGGAAGGGGACACTGAAGCTTTCTTT. Protein product: CTWTQEGDTEAFF. The variable domain in full, with the rest retrieved from reference TRBV30 and TRBJ1-1, is SQTIHQWPATLVQPVGSPLSLECTVEGTSNPNLYWYRQAAGRGLQLLFYSVGIGQISSEVPQNLSASRPQDRQFILSSKKLLLSDSGFYLCTWTQEGDTEAFFGQGTRLTVV.

The chain employs TRBV28 and TRBJ2-1, with D unclear. The CDR3 spans 15 residues. Trimming removed 7 bases from V and 0 bases from J, with 13 bases in between. In germline, CDR1 is MDHEN, CDR2 SYDVKM. CDR3 DNA sequence: TGTGCCAGCATTCCAACTGCCTACTCCTACAATGAGCAGTTCTTC. Translation gives CASIPTAYSYNEQFF. Combining the CDR3 with reference TRBV28 and TRBJ2-1 gives the whole variable domain DVKVTQSSRYLVKRTGEKVFLECVQDMDHENMFWYRQDPGLGLRLIYFSYDVKMKEKGDIPEGYSVSREKKERFSLILESASTNQTSMYLCASIPTAYSYNEQFFGPGTRLTVL.

This clonotype was detected many times. CDR3 DNA sequence: TGTGCCAGCAGGCCCGACAGATGGTCCTACGAGCAGTACTTC. Translating gives CASRPDRWSYEQYF. The genes are TRBV7-2 and TRBJ2-7; D may be TRBD1 (5 bases). Per germline, CDR1 SGHTA and CDR2 FQGNSA. The CDR3 totals 14 residues. Trimming stripped 6 bases from V and 1 base from J, with 13 bases between.

This clonotype was seen at least ten times. The V call is TRBV7-9, the J call TRBJ1-4; no clear D gene. Germline V gene lookup returns CDR1 SEHNR and CDR2 FQNEAQ (reference sequence). Trimming took 5 bases from V and 8 from J, leaving 9 bases between them. This CDR3 contains 12 residues. CDR3 loop: CASSPLEEKLFF. The CDR3 bases are TGTGCCAGCAGCCCCCTTGAGGAAAAACTGTTTTTT. The whole variable domain, remainder taken from reference TRBV7-9 and TRBJ1-4, is DTGVSQNPRHKITKRGQNVTFRCDPISEHNRLYWYRQTLGQGPEFLTYFQNEAQLEKSRLLSDRFSAERPKGSFSTLEIQRTEQGDSAMYLCASSPLEEKLFFGSGTQLSVL.

This clonotype was picked up many times. V gene TRBV28 combines with J gene TRBJ1-6; TRBD1 might be the D (5 bases). The CDR3 has 15 amino acids. Germline V CDR1 and CDR2: MDHEN, SYDVKM. Trimming cost V 7 bases and J 10 bases, with 20 bases left between them. CDR3 loop: CASTSGGAGGSPLHF. Written as DNA, the CDR3 is TGTGCCAGCACCTCCGGAGGGGCGGGTGGGTCACCCCTCCACTTT.

This chain joins TRBV7-9 and TRBJ1-2; possibly TRBD1 for D (5 bases). This CDR3 region has 14 residues. Trimming stripped 1 base from V and 4 bases from J, with 10 bases between. Germline CDR1 is SEHNR and CDR2 is FQNEAQ (reference sequence). The CDR3 loop is CASSLGGGGYGYTF. CDR3 nucleotides: TGTGCCAGCAGCTTAGGCGGGGGTGGCTATGGCTACACCTTC.

This clonotype was recorded a few times. The chain has TRBV7-6 and TRBJ2-7; 11 positions agree with TRBD2. In germline, CDR1 is SGHVS, CDR2 FNYEAQ. V lost 2 bases and J lost 1; bases outside the gene matches: 1. This CDR3 contains 15 residues. The CDR3 here is CASSLIAGGSYEQYF. The CDR3 DNA follows: TGTGCCAGCAGCTTAATAGCGGGGGGGTCCTACGAGCAGTACTTC.

This clonotype was detected a few times. The gene calls are TRBV7-9 and TRBJ1-1; 9 bases fit TRBD1. Per germline, CDR1 SEHNR and CDR2 FQNEAQ (reference sequence). This CDR3 comprises 14 residues. J lost 8 bases, V lost 5 bases, and 9 bases had no gene match. CDR3 in amino acids: CASSPLGTGSEAFF. In DNA, the CDR3 is TGTGCCAGCAGCCCTTTAGGGACAGGGAGCGAAGCTTTCTTT.

The chain couples TRBV20-1 to TRBJ2-7; 10 nucleotides match TRBD2. V dropped 6 bases and J dropped 5; count of bases not matched to a gene: 19. The CDR3 is 17 residues long. Germline V gene lookup returns CDR1 DFQATT and CDR2 SNEGSKA (reference sequence). The CDR3 DNA follows: TGCAGTGCAATAGAGATGGCGGGCCTAGCGGGGGACAACGAGCAGTACTTC. Translated, it gives CSAIEMAGLAGDNEQYF.

At least ten counts were recorded for this clonotype. CDR3 residues: CASSRDGSGNTIYF. In DNA form, the CDR3 reads TGTGCCAGCAGCCGAGACGGCTCTGGAAACACCATATATTTT. The V gene is TRBV28, the J gene TRBJ1-3; D gene uncertain. Per the germline V gene, CDR1 is MDHEN and CDR2 is SYDVKM. The CDR3 totals 14 residues. V was shortened by 6 bases and J by 0 bases, with 9 bases between the two germline ends. Drawing the rest from reference TRBV28 and TRBJ1-3, the complete variable domain is DVKVTQSSRYLVKRTGEKVFLECVQDMDHENMFWYRQDPGLGLRLIYFSYDVKMKEKGDIPEGYSVSREKKERFSLILESASTNQTSMYLCASSRDGSGNTIYFGEGSWLTVV.

J is TRBJ1-6 and V is TRBV4-3; D is possibly TRBD1 (5 bases). CDR1 and CDR2 (germline): LGHNA, YSLEER. The V gene lost 1 base and the J gene lost 4 bases, with 8 bases spanning the gap. The CDR3 spans 15 residues. The CDR3 DNA reads as TGCGCCAGCAGCCAAGCGACAGTTTATAATTCACCCCTCCACTTT. Its translation: CASSQATVYNSPLHF.